This TCR beta chain was captured in a study of blood T cell repertoires in COVID-19. The overall study: Some COVID-19 samples were acute and others convalescent; all came from the United States, Italy and Spain. The cDNA or gDNA used as material had been derived from T cells, B-cell-depleted T cells, or PBMCs.

In the study's own analysis: By means of reference gene primer amplification, nucleated cell counts were estimated. The method was immunoSEQ multiplex PCR; TCRdb's version includes in-frame clones alone and lacks a portion of them. V and J calls and clone size are given by that table; D and trimming were obtained from the DNA. The sample holds 200,000 or so clones, 84% seen once. This TCR came from a human donor in a cohort sampled during active COVID-19. The sequencing input was peripheral blood.

The CDR3 sequence: CASSQPRGRLGYGYTF. The CDR3, as DNA: TGTGCCAGCAGCCAGCCCAGGGGGCGGTTGGGCTATGGCTACACCTTC. This chain joins TRBV7-8 and TRBJ1-2, with TRBD1 matching over 8 bases. The CDR3 sequence is 16 residues long. CDR1 is SGHVS and CDR2 is FQNEAQ in the germline V gene. V shed 5 bases, J shed 4 bases, and the junction held 12 bases outside the gene matches.